This is a list of T cell receptor beta chains from one sample in a study of cytomegalovirus exposure and HLA in healthy donors. Profiled with immunoSEQ multiplex PCR; TCRdb holds only in-frame clones, not every one. This table has roughly 120,000 clones, 79% appearing once. The sample was PBMCs. The receptors derive from a man aged 18 to 29 in good health and CMV-seronegative. CDR3s leave out the opening cysteine and the closing phenylalanine or tryptophan.

TRBV18 ASSPAGRSGNTIY
TRBV6-1 ASRSGYQPQH
TRBV2 ASRQIGTATNYGYT
TRBV11-2 ASSPSSGRGTYNEQF
TRBV7-8 ASSYGGGGGEKLF
TRBV10-3 ASRSGTGYGYT
TRBV7-9 ASSLGYRDRTNEKLF
TRBV5-1 ASSLQGPGTGELF
TRBV7-3 ASSSDTRSSIGYT
TRBV4-2 ASSQTSGSYEQY
TRBV28 ASNSPGADLSYEQY
TRBV28 ASTLNPTGAQETQY
TRBV30 AWSGLAGSDTQY
TRBV10-3 AISTPQGTEAF
TRBV9 ASSIVSGSTDTQY
TRBV28 ASSLLGGEWTQY
TRBV13 ASSLESNYEQY
TRBV9 ASSARTGATHEQY
TRBV19 ASTRSSGPGGYEQY
TRBV7-8 ASSLWGGVGSGNTIY